This T cell receptor (beta chain) appears in the sequencing data of a study of shared clonotypes between healthy human individuals. Study-level background: There were three CD4 naive, three CD4 memory, two CD8 naive and one CD8 memory plates per donor. Study conclusions and caveats: An expected dependence of interdonor clonotype sharing on sequencing depth was noted.

TCRdb's table, derived via immunoSEQ multiplex PCR, lists solely in-frame clones and lacks some. This repertoire shows about 1.1 million clones, roughly 80% found once; its top ten account for about 0.94%. The CDR3 runs to 15 residues. CDR1 is MNHNS and CDR2 is SASEGT in the germline V gene. V lost 3 bases and J lost 4; bases outside the gene matches: 6. About this clone itself: Antigen unknown. This sample also contains other DNA sequences that code for the same CDR3.

What was sequenced was memory CD4+ T cells from PBMCs. Sample subset: CD45RA-negative fraction. The sequence was collected from a young man in good health. Some clones in this sample may be carry-over from other donors' samples. This chain connects TRBV6-1 to TRBJ2-5, with TRBD1 matching 9 bases. The chain's CDR3 is CASSEPTGGGETQYF. The CDR3 DNA follows: TGTGCCAGCAGTGAGCCGACAGGGGGAGGAGAGACCCAGTACTTC.